Below, 12 T cell receptor beta chains from the same sample are listed, as sequenced in a study of beta chain features in type 1 diabetes. These receptors lack a known antigen. Study findings and constraints: In all four CD4+ subsets, TCRB CDR3 length was significantly, moderately reduced in type 1 diabetes.

The entirety of the isolated RNA underwent reverse transcription, so expressed TCRB transcripts were sequenced. Assay: immunoSEQ multiplex PCR; the TCRdb copy retains only in-frame clones and omits some. The sample includes about 650,000 clones, roughly 12% seen only once; the top ten take 0.09% to 0.15%. Input material: naive CD4+ T cells from blood. The receptor source for this set is a man aged 30 to 39 with type 1 diabetes.

The chain recombines TRBV30 with TRBJ2-5; D is perhaps TRBD1 (7 bases). CDR1 GTSNPN and CDR2 SVGIG come from the germline V gene (reference sequence). The V end lost 5 bases, the J end lost 5 bases, and 21 bases lay between the germline ends. The CDR3 has 15 amino acids. The CDR3 reads CAWEYGTAAGETQYF. The CDR3 region has the DNA TGTGCCTGGGAGTACGGGACAGCGGCGGGGGAGACCCAGTACTTC. Complete variable domain (other parts from reference TRBV30 and TRBJ2-5): SQTIHQWPATLVQPVGSPLSLECTVEGTSNPNLYWYRQAAGRGLQLLFYSVGIGQISSEVPQNLSASRPQDRQFILSSKKLLLSDSGFYLCAWEYGTAAGETQYFGPGTRLLVL.

The chain couples TRBV5-1 to TRBJ1-2, with D possibly being TRBD1 (5 bases). CDR1 is SGHRS, CDR2 YFSETQ, per germline. V lost 6 bases to trimming and J lost 2 bases, with 17 bases between them. CDR3 length equals 15 residues. CDR3 DNA sequence: TGCGCCAGCATGGAAGGAGGGACGGCGAACTATGGCTACACCTTC. Protein product: CASMEGGTANYGYTF.

The V gene is TRBV5-1, the J gene TRBJ2-7; 9 nucleotides match TRBD2. The CDR3 has 16 amino acids. Trimming took 2 bases from V and 2 from J; bases not matched to a gene: 8. From germline, CDR1 is SGHRS and CDR2 YFSETQ. CDR3 in amino acids: CASSFSIAGVPYEQYF. CDR3 coding DNA: TGCGCCAGCAGCTTTTCGATAGCGGGGGTCCCCTACGAGCAGTACTTC.

The chain couples TRBV14 to TRBJ1-2; tentatively, D is TRBD1 (5 bases). V shed 6 bases and J shed 3 bases, with 14 bases lying between them. The germline V gene encodes CDR1 SGHDN and CDR2 FVKESK. This CDR3 has 14 amino acids. The CDR3 coding sequence is TGTGCCAGCAGTTCCCTTGGGACCGACTATGGCTACACCTTC. It is translated as CASSSLGTDYGYTF.

This clone was counted only a few times. The chain links TRBV6-5 to TRBJ2-3; D gene uncertain. Germline-derived CDR1 and CDR2 are MNHEY and SVGAGI. This CDR3 region has 13 residues. V lost 0 bases and J 5 bases, leaving 6 bases between the germline ends. CDR3 sequence (DNA): TGTGCCAGCAGTTACTCGAGGAGAGATACGCAGTATTTT. Translation gives CASSYSRRDTQYF.

The V call is TRBV27, the J call TRBJ2-5, with D hard to call. Looked up from germline, CDR1 is MNHEY and CDR2 is SMNVEV (reference sequence). V lost 10 bases, J lost 3 bases, and 9 bases lay in between. The CDR3 is 11 residues long. CDR3 amino acids: CATSHEETQYF. CDR3 nucleotides: TGTGCCACCAGCCACGAAGAGACCCAGTACTTC.

This chain connects TRBV7-9 to TRBJ1-3; no firm D call. This CDR3 is built from 14 residues. The germline V gene encodes CDR1 SEHNR and CDR2 FQNEAQ (reference sequence). Trimming cost V 6 bases and J 4 bases, with 13 bases left between them. The CDR3 sequence: CASSPTASGNTIYF. The DNA of the CDR3 is TGTGCCAGCAGTCCAACGGCGTCCGGAAACACCATATATTTT.

The sample holds a few counts of this clone. The chain joins TRBV2 to TRBJ1-5; no definite D call. Trimming took off 2 bases at V and 0 bases at J, with 5 bases between the two ends. Germline loops: CDR1 SNHLY, CDR2 FYNNEI. This CDR3 contains 14 residues. The CDR3 region is CASSESSSNQPQHF. The CDR3 nucleotides read TGTGCCAGCAGTGAAAGCAGTAGCAATCAGCCCCAGCATTTT.

Concerning this clone: The sample has other DNA sequences that encode this CDR3 too. The chain employs TRBV19 and TRBJ1-1, with TRBD1 identical over 8 bases. Germline trimming cut 4 bases from V and 2 bases from J; bases unmatched to any gene: 3. The CDR3 runs 14 residues. Germline CDR1 LNHDA, CDR2 SQIVND (reference sequence). Here the CDR3 DNA reads TGTGCCAGTAGTAGACAGGGGCTAAACACTGAAGCTTTCTTT. The encoded protein is CASSRQGLNTEAFF.

This clone was counted only a few times. V and J are TRBV30 and TRBJ2-7, with TRBD1 identical over 7 bases. The CDR3 extends over 15 amino acids. Germline V gives CDR1 GTSNPN, CDR2 SVGIG (reference sequence). Trimming cost V 1 base and J 4 bases; bases outside gene matches: 10. The CDR3, as DNA: TGTGCCTGGAGTGGTCCAGGGGACAGTCCATACGAGCAGTACTTC. As protein: CAWSGPGDSPYEQYF.

V usage is TRBV30 and J usage is TRBJ2-1; tentatively, D is TRBD1 (6 bases). The V end lost 5 bases, the J end lost 4 bases, and 9 bases lay between the germline ends. This CDR3 comprises 12 residues. The germline gives CDR1 GTSNPN, CDR2 SVGIG (reference sequence). In DNA, the CDR3 is TGTGCCTGGCGGACAGCATACAATGAGCAGTTCTTC. Translated: CAWRTAYNEQFF. Full variable domain (rest looked up from reference TRBV30 and TRBJ2-1): SQTIHQWPATLVQPVGSPLSLECTVEGTSNPNLYWYRQAAGRGLQLLFYSVGIGQISSEVPQNLSASRPQDRQFILSSKKLLLSDSGFYLCAWRTAYNEQFFGPGTRLTVL.

There are a few counts of this clone. V gene TRBV14 combines with J gene TRBJ1-2; the D gene is possibly TRBD1 (6 bases). This CDR3 has 13 amino acids. CDR1 SGHDN and CDR2 FVKESK come from the germline V gene. The V and J ends lost 5 bases and 3 bases respectively, with 10 bases between them. In DNA, the CDR3 is TGTGCCAGCAGCTCAGGGGTGGACTATGGCTACACCTTC. Its translation: CASSSGVDYGYTF.